Listed below are T cell receptor beta chains from one sample, sequenced in a study of beta chain features in type 1 diabetes. Method: immunoSEQ multiplex PCR; TCRdb's copy keeps in-frame clones and lacks some. The sample yields roughly 370,000 clones, approximately 15% seen once. Sequencing was performed on naive CD4+ T cells from blood. The receptors shown here come from a young man in good health. Both conserved end residues are part of each CDR3. D genes are given only for firm matches. Size tells how often a clone was seen (once, few, many) or the class of an expanded clone, and some rows leave it out.

TRBV7-2	few	TRBJ2-1	.	CASSRTGTYSNEQFF	TGTGCCAGCAGCCGAACCGGGACTTACTCCAATGAGCAGTTCTTC
TRBV6-1	.	TRBJ1-1	.	CATNRATEAFF	TGTGCCACCAACAGGGCCACTGAAGCTTTCTTT
TRBV7-9	.	TRBJ1-2	.	CASSLDQGIYGYTF	TGTGCCAGCAGCTTAGATCAGGGGATCTATGGCTACACCTTC
TRBV7-6	.	TRBJ2-3	TRBD2	CASSLGGGGAGDTQYF	TGTGCCAGCAGCTTAGGCGGCGGGGGGGCTGGAGATACGCAGTATTTT
TRBV9	few	TRBJ2-3	TRBD1	CASSVDPGTGTDTQYF	TGTGCCAGCAGCGTAGACCCCGGGACAGGGACCGATACGCAGTATTTT
TRBV7-2	.	TRBJ2-2	.	CASSLGGQAPELFF	TGTGCCAGCAGCTTAGGAGGGCAGGCACCGGAGCTGTTTTTT
TRBV6-5	.	TRBJ1-2	TRBD1	CASSLDRGYGYTF	TGTGCCAGCAGCCTAGACAGGGGCTATGGCTACACCTTC
TRBV7-9	few	TRBJ1-3	TRBD1	CASSSGTGLSSGNTIYF	TGTGCCAGCAGCTCCGGGACAGGGCTTTCCTCTGGAAACACCATATATTTT
TRBV29-1	.	TRBJ1-3	.	CSVTGLYSGNTIYF	TGCAGCGTTACGGGACTCTACTCTGGAAACACCATATATTTT
TRBV5-6	.	TRBJ1-1	TRBD1	CASRYYGQENTEAFF	TGTGCCAGCAGATATTACGGACAGGAGAACACTGAAGCTTTCTTT
TRBV15	.	TRBJ2-5	TRBD1	CATSRGQGETQYF	TGTGCCACCAGCAGGGGACAGGGAGAGACCCAGTACTTC
TRBV4-3	few	TRBJ2-3	.	CASSQETSRDTQYF	TGCGCCAGCAGCCAAGAAACCTCCCGGGATACGCAGTATTTT
TRBV19	few	TRBJ2-1	.	CASSILVGAYNEQFF	TGTGCCAGTAGTATTCTGGTTGGTGCCTACAATGAGCAGTTCTTC
TRBV2	few	TRBJ2-7	TRBD1	CASKPGTGEASGQYF	TGTGCCAGCAAACCCGGGACAGGGGAAGCCTCTGGGCAGTACTTC
TRBV20-1	few	TRBJ2-7	.	CSAVGGDEQYF	TGCAGTGCCGTCGGGGGCGACGAGCAGTACTTC
TRBV7-2	few	TRBJ2-7	.	CASSSRASSYEQYF	TGTGCCAGCAGCTCCCGCGCCTCATCCTACGAGCAGTACTTC
TRBV30	.	TRBJ1-1	.	CAWSKALNTEAFF	TGTGCCTGGAGTAAGGCCCTGAACACTGAAGCTTTCTTT
TRBV5-4	.	TRBJ2-3	TRBD2	CASSYGGTTDTQYF	TGTGCCAGCAGCTACGGGGGGACGACAGATACGCAGTATTTT
TRBV5-1	.	TRBJ2-2	.	CASSLERVGELFF	TGCGCCAGCAGCTTGGAGAGGGTCGGGGAGCTGTTTTTT
TRBV4-3	.	TRBJ2-1	TRBD2	CASSQVFGLAFNEQFF	TGCGCCAGCAGCCAAGTCTTCGGACTAGCGTTCAATGAGCAGTTCTTC
TRBV7-2	.	TRBJ1-3	.	CASGLFTISGNTIYF	TGTGCCAGCGGGTTGTTTACTATCTCTGGAAACACCATATATTTT
TRBV4-1	few	TRBJ2-2	.	CASSRETLANTGELFF	TGCGCCAGCAGCCGAGAGACACTAGCGAACACCGGGGAGCTGTTTTTT
TRBV29-1	few	TRBJ1-2	.	CSAGMDGYTF	TGCAGCGCCGGGATGGATGGCTACACCTTC
TRBV10-3	.	TRBJ2-1	.	CAISEMVADSYNEQFF	TGTGCCATCAGTGAGATGGTTGCAGATTCCTACAATGAGCAGTTCTTC
TRBV27	few	TRBJ2-1	TRBD2	CASLPGLAGDNEQFF	TGTGCCAGCCTTCCTGGACTAGCGGGAGACAATGAGCAGTTCTTC
TRBV4-3	few	TRBJ2-3	.	CASSQGFGGPDTQYF	TGCGCCAGCAGCCAAGGGTTTGGAGGGCCAGATACGCAGTATTTT
TRBV29-1	few	TRBJ2-2	.	CSVKTAGANTGELFF	TGCAGCGTGAAAACAGCGGGCGCGAACACCGGGGAGCTGTTTTTT
TRBV30	.	TRBJ2-1	.	CARAHTNEQFF	TGTGCAAGGGCCCATACCAATGAGCAGTTCTTC